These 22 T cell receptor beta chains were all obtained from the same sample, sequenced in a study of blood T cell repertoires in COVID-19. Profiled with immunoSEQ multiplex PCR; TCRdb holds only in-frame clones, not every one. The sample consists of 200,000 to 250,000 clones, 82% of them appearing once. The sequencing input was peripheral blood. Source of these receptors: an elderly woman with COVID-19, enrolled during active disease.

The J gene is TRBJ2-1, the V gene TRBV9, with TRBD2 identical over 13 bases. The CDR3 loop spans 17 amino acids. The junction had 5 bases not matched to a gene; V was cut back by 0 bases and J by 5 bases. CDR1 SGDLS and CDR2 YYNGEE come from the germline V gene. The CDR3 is CASSVETSGRANNEQFF. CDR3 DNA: TGTGCCAGCAGCGTAGAAACTAGCGGGAGGGCCAACAATGAGCAGTTCTTC. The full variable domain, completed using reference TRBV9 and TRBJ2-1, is DSGVTQTPKHLITATGQRVTLRCSPRSGDLSVYWYQQSLDQGLQFLIQYYNGEERAKGNILERFSAQQFPDLHSELNLSSLELGDSALYFCASSVETSGRANNEQFFGPGTRLTVL.

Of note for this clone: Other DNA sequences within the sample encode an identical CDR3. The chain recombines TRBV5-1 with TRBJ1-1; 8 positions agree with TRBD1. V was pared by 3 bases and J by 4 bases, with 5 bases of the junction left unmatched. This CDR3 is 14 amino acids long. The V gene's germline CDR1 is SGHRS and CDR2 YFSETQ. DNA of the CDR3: TGCGCCAGCAGCTCTCAGGGGGCCGGCACTGAAGCTTTCTTT. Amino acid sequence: CASSSQGAGTEAFF.

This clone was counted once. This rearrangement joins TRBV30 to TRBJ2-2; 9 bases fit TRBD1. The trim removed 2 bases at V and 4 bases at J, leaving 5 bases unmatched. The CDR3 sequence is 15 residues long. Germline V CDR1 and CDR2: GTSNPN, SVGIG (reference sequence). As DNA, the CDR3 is TGTGCCTGGAGTTCTGGGACAGGGAGCACCGGGGAGCTGTTTTTT. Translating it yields CAWSSGTGSTGELFF.

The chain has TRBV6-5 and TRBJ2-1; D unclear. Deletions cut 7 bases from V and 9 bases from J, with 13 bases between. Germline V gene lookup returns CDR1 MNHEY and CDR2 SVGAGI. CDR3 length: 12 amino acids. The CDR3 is CASISPGGEQFF. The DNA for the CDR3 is TGTGCCAGCATTTCCCCCGGTGGTGAGCAGTTCTTC.

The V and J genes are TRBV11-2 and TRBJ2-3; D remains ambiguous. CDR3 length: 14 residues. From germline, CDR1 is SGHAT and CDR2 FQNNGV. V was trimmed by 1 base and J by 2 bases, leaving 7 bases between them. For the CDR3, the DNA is TGTGCCAGCAGCTTAGGGAGTTACACAGATACGCAGTATTTT. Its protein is CASSLGSYTDTQYF.

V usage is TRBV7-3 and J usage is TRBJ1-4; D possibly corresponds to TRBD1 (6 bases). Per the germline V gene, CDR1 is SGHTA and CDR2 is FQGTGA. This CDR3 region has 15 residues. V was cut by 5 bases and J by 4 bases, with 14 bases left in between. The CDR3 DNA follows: TGTGCCAGCAGCCGAACAGGGTGGGGTAATGAAAAACTGTTTTTT. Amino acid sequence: CASSRTGWGNEKLFF.

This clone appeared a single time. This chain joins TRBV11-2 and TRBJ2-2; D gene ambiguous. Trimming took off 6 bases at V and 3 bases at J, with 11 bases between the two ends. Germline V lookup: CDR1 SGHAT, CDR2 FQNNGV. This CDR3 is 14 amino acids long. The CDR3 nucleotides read TGTGCCAGCAGGGCCTTTATGGACACCGGGGAGCTGTTTTTT. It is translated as CASRAFMDTGELFF.

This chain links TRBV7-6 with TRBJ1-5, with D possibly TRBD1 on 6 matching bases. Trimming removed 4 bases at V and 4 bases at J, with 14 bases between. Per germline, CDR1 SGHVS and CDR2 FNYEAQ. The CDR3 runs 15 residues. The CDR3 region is CASSSFSGVNQPQHF. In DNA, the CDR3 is TGTGCCAGCAGCTCCTTCTCAGGGGTAAATCAGCCCCAGCATTTT.

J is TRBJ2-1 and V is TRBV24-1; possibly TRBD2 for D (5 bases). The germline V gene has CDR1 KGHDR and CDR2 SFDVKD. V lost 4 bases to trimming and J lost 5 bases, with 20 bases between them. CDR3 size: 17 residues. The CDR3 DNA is TGTGCCACCAGTGACCGTGCCGTGGGAGCCAACAACAATGAGCAGTTCTTC. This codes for CATSDRAVGANNNEQFF.

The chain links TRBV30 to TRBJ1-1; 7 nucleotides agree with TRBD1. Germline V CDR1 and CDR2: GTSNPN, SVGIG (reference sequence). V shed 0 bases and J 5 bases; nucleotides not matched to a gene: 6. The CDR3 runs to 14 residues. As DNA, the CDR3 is TGTGCCTGGAGTGTACAGGGGAAGAGAACTGAAGCTTTCTTT. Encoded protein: CAWSVQGKRTEAFF. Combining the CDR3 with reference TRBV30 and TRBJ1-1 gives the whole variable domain SQTIHQWPATLVQPVGSPLSLECTVEGTSNPNLYWYRQAAGRGLQLLFYSVGIGQISSEVPQNLSASRPQDRQFILSSKKLLLSDSGFYLCAWSVQGKRTEAFFGQGTRLTVV.

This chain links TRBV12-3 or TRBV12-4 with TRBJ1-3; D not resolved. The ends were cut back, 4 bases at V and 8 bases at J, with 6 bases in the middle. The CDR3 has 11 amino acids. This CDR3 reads CASSSRDTIYF. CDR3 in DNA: TGTGCCAGCAGTTCTCGGGACACCATATATTTT.

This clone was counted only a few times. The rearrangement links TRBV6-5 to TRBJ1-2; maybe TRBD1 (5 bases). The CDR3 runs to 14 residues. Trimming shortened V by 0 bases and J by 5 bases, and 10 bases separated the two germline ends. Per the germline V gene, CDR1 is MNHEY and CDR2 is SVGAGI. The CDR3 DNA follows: TGTGCCAGCAGTTACTCACCAGGGCGATATGGCTACACCTTC. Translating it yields CASSYSPGRYGYTF.

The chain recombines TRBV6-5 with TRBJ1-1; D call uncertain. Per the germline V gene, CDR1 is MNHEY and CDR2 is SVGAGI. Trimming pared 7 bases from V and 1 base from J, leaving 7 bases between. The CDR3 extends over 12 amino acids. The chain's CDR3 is CASTSRNTEAFF. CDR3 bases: TGTGCCAGCACGTCCAGGAACACTGAAGCTTTCTTT.

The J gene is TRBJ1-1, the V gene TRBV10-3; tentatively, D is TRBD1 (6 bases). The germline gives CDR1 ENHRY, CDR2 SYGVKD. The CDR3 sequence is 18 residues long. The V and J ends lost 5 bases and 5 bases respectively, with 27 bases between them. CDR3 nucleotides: TGTGCCATCAGTCCCCGCGATGGCGGGGGCCTACTGCGTACTGAAGCTTTCTTT. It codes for CAISPRDGGGLLRTEAFF.

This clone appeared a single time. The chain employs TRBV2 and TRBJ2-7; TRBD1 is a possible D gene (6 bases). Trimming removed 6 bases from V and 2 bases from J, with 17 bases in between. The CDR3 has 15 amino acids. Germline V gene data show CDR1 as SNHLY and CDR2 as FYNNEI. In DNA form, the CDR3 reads TGTGCCAGCAGGTCACCTACAGGGTTCCCCTACGAGCAGTACTTC. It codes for CASRSPTGFPYEQYF.

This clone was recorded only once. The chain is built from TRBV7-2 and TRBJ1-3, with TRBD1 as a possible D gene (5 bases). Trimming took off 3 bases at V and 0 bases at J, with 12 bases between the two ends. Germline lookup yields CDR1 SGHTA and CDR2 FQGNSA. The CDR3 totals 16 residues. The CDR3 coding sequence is TGTGCCAGCAGCTTGGTCGGGGGACTCTCTGGAAACACCATATATTTT. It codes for CASSLVGGLSGNTIYF.

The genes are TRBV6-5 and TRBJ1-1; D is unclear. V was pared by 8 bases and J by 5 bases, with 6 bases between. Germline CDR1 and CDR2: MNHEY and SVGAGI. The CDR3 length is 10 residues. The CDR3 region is CASRRTEAFF. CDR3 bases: TGTGCCAGCCGTCGGACTGAAGCTTTCTTT.

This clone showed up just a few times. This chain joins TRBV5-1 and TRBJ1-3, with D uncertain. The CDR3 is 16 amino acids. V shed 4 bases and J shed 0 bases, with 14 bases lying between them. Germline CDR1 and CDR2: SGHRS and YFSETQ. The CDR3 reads CASSPVRGSSGNTIYF. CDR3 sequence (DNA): TGCGCCAGCAGCCCCGTTCGGGGAAGCTCTGGAAACACCATATATTTT.

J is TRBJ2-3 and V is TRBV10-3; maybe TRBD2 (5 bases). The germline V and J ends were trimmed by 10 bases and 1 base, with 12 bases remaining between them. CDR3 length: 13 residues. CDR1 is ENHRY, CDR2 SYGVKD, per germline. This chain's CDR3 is CATSPRGTDTQYF. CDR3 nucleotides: TGTGCCACCTCGCCGAGGGGCACAGATACGCAGTATTTT.

The CDR3 nucleotides are TGTGCCTGGAGGCGCTTACAAGAGACCCAGTACTTC. Residues: CAWRRLQETQYF. J is TRBJ2-5 and V is TRBV30; no clear D gene. Trimming stripped 3 bases from V and 2 bases from J, with 7 bases between. The length of the CDR3 is 12 residues. The germline CDR1 and CDR2 sequences are GTSNPN and SVGIG (reference sequence).

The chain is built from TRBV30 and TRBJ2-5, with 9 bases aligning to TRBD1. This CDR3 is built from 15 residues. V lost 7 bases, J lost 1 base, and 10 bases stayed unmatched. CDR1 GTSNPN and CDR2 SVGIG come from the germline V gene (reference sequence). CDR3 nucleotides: TGTGCCTACTCCCGGGACAGGGTACCCCAAGAGACCCAGTACTTC. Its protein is CAYSRDRVPQETQYF.

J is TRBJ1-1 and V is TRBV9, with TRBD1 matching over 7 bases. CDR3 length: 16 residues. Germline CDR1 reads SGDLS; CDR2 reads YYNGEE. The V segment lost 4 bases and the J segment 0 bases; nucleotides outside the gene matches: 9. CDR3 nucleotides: TGTGCCAGCAGCCCCCGACAGGGTCGACTGAACACTGAAGCTTTCTTT. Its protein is CASSPRQGRLNTEAFF. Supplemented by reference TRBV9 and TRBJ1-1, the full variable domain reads DSGVTQTPKHLITATGQRVTLRCSPRSGDLSVYWYQQSLDQGLQFLIQYYNGEERAKGNILERFSAQQFPDLHSELNLSSLELGDSALYFCASSPRQGRLNTEAFFGQGTRLTVV.